The T cell receptor (beta chain) described here comes from a study of cytomegalovirus exposure and HLA in healthy donors. Findings and limits, study-wide: There were some public TCRs occurring in many donors, but most TCR sequences were rare. One later analysis, an examination of the 90 to 150 validation repertoires, found that first-cohort TCR clusters tended to co-occur in them. Researchers catalogued roughly 150 TCR beta chains as cytomegalovirus-associated.

In germline, CDR1 is PRHDT, CDR2 FYEKMQ (reference sequence). V dropped 8 bases and J dropped 4 bases, with 21 bases sitting between them. This CDR3 has 16 amino acids. This table comes from immunoSEQ multiplex PCR, and its TCRdb copy is limited to in-frame clones, with some not included. In the table there are around 240,000 clones, 90% of which are singletons. In its sample, this clone was seen once. Its antigen is undetermined. This sequence was found in a woman between 18 and 30 years old in good health and CMV-seronegative. The genes are TRBV13 and TRBJ2-1; possibly TRBD2 for D (7 bases). Sequenced input: PBMCs. CDR3 sequence reads: CASGLFRGGLYNEQFF. The CDR3 DNA reads TGTGCCAGCGGTCTCTTTCGAGGGGGACTATACAATGAGCAGTTCTTC.